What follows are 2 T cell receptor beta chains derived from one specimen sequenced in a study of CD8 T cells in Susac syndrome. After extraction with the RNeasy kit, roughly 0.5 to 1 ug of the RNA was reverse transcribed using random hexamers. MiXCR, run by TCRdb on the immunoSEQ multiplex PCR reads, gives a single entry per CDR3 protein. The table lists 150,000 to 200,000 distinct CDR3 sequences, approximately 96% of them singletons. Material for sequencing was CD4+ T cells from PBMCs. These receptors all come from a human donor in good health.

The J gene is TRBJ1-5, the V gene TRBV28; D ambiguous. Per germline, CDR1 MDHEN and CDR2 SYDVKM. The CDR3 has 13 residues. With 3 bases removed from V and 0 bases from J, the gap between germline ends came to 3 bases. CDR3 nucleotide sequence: TGTGCCAGCAGTTTGGCTAGCAATCAGCCCCAGCATTTT. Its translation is CASSLASNQPQHF.

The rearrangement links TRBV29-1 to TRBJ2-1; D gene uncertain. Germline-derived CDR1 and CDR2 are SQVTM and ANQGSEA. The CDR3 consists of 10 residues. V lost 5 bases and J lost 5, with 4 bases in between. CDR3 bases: TGCAGCGTTCGGGACAATGAGCAGTTCTTC. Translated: CSVRDNEQFF.